These 18 T cell receptor beta chains were all obtained from the same sample, sequenced in a study of blood T cell repertoires in COVID-19. Profiling relied on immunoSEQ multiplex PCR, and the TCRdb table lists in-frame clones only, not all of them. The profile shows under 300,000 clones, around 83% of them singletons. Input material: peripheral blood. The receptors derive from a man younger than 45 who had recovered from COVID-19.

The genes are TRBV5-1 and TRBJ2-2, with TRBD2 matching over 7 bases. Germline CDR1 SGHRS, CDR2 YFSETQ. The CDR3 spans 14 residues. Germline trimming cut 5 bases from V and 0 bases from J; bases unmatched to any gene: 1. CDR3: CASRAGTNTGELFF. As DNA, the CDR3 is TGCGCCAGCAGAGCGGGGACGAACACCGGGGAGCTGTTTTTT.

V gene TRBV5-1 combines with J gene TRBJ2-2, with D possibly being TRBD2 (5 bases). The CDR3 spans 17 residues. The germline V and J ends were trimmed by 0 bases and 2 bases, with 14 bases remaining between them. CDR1 is SGHRS, CDR2 YFSETQ, per germline. CDR3: CASSLVGGRTNTGELFF. Here the CDR3 DNA reads TGCGCCAGCAGCTTGGTCGGCGGCAGGACTAACACCGGGGAGCTGTTTTTT.

V usage is TRBV9 and J usage is TRBJ2-5; maybe TRBD1 (5 bases). Between the trimmed V and J ends, which lost 3 bases and 2 bases, there was a span of 11 bases. CDR1 and CDR2 from the germline V gene are SGDLS and YYNGEE. This CDR3 has 14 amino acids. CDR3 amino acids: CASSGGHYQETQYF. As DNA, the CDR3 is TGTGCCAGCAGCGGTGGACATTATCAAGAGACCCAGTACTTC.

The chain carries TRBV4-1 and TRBJ1-1, with 7 bases matching TRBD1. CDR1 is MGHRA, CDR2 YSYEKL, per germline. CDR3 length equals 14 residues. With V trimmed by 4 bases and J by 1 base, 3 bases remained unmatched. CDR3 sequence reads: CASSLGTANTEAFF. The CDR3 DNA reads as TGCGCCAGCAGCCTCGGGACAGCGAACACTGAAGCTTTCTTT.

The rearrangement uses TRBV3-1 (or the pseudogene TRBV3-2) and TRBJ1-2; TRBD1 matches at 9 bases. The germline V gene has CDR1 LGHDT and CDR2 YNNKEL (reference sequence). Germline trimming cut 8 bases from V and 0 bases from J; bases unmatched to any gene: 10. The CDR3 is made up of 16 amino acids. CDR3 sequence: CASGQGSNLANYGYTF. In nucleotides, the CDR3 is TGTGCCAGCGGACAGGGGTCTAACCTAGCTAACTATGGCTACACCTTC.

The chain is built from TRBV5-1 and TRBJ2-7; D possibly corresponds to TRBD1 (5 bases). Germline V CDR1 and CDR2: SGHRS, YFSETQ. V lost 2 bases to trimming and J lost 2 bases, with 11 bases between them. The CDR3 has 14 residues. The DNA of the CDR3 is TGCGCCAGCAGCTTTTCTACGACAGCCTACGAGCAGTACTTC. Its translation: CASSFSTTAYEQYF.

The gene calls are TRBV28 and TRBJ2-1; D is perhaps TRBD2 (6 bases). The CDR3 covers 15 residues. Trimming took 5 bases from V and 15 from J, leaving 26 bases between them. CDR1 MDHEN and CDR2 SYDVKM come from the germline V gene. The CDR3 is CASSPTGTPSEGTFF. The DNA for the CDR3 is TGTGCCAGCAGTCCAACCGGGACTCCCAGTGAGGGGACGTTCTTC.

The chain carries TRBV28 and TRBJ1-1; 8 nucleotides match TRBD1. After removal of 8 bases from V and 7 bases from J, the junction contained 6 bases not matched to a gene. The length of the CDR3 is 12 residues. The germline CDR1 and CDR2 sequences are MDHEN and SYDVKM. The CDR3 is CASRTGLYEAFF. CDR3 nucleotide sequence: TGTGCCAGCCGGACAGGGCTCTATGAAGCTTTCTTT.

The J gene is TRBJ2-7, the V gene TRBV5-1, with 9 bases that match TRBD1. The CDR3 consists of 14 residues. Germline V gives CDR1 SGHRS, CDR2 YFSETQ. Trimming removed 6 bases from V and 5 bases from J; junction bases left unmatched: 9. Here the CDR3 reads CASMPGTGLNEQYF. The CDR3 bases are TGCGCCAGCATGCCTGGGACAGGGTTGAACGAGCAGTACTTC.

The genes are TRBV6-5 and TRBJ1-1, with D uncertain. Germline V gene lookup returns CDR1 MNHEY and CDR2 SVGAGI. V was shortened by 6 bases and J by 8 bases, with 19 bases between the two germline ends. The CDR3 totals 14 residues. The CDR3 DNA is TGTGCCAGCAGGCAAATCGACCGGGGTTCGGAAGCTTTCTTT. It encodes CASRQIDRGSEAFF.

The V call is TRBV5-1, the J call TRBJ2-1, with 13 bases that match TRBD2. Trimming at V came to 0 bases and at J to 4 bases, leaving 7 bases not matched to a gene. The CDR3 is made up of 18 amino acids. Looked up from germline, CDR1 is SGHRS and CDR2 is YFSETQ. The CDR3 loop is CASSLDGLAGVRYNEQFF. As DNA, the CDR3 is TGCGCCAGCAGCTTGGACGGACTAGCGGGGGTTCGGTACAATGAGCAGTTCTTC.

The J gene is TRBJ2-2, the V gene TRBV5-1, with a tentative D call TRBD1 (5 bases). The length of the CDR3 is 14 residues. Trimming cost V 4 bases and J 4 bases, with 11 bases left between them. Germline values: CDR1 SGHRS, CDR2 YFSETQ. CDR3 loop: CASSHERGTGELFF. CDR3 nucleotides: TGCGCCAGCAGCCACGAAAGGGGCACCGGGGAGCTGTTTTTT.

The chain joins TRBV1 to TRBJ1-1; the table's D call TRBD1 went unverified against the DNA. TRBV1 is tagged as a pseudogene. The CDR3 contains 16 residues. CDR3 in amino acids: CTSSHKSGQMNTEAFF. The CDR3 region has the DNA TGCACCAGCAGCCATAAGTCTGGGCAGATGAACACTGAAGCTTTCTTT.

This clone was seen only a few times. The chain has TRBV12-3 or TRBV12-4 and TRBJ1-5; TRBD1 is a possible D gene (5 bases). The CDR3 is made up of 13 amino acids. Trimming removed 9 bases from V and 4 bases from J, with 13 bases in between. CDR3 residues: CASRSQGNQPQHF. CDR3 bases: TGTGCCAGTCGCTCTCAGGGTAATCAGCCCCAGCATTTT.

The rearrangement links TRBV2 to TRBJ2-2; 8 bases agree with TRBD1. V dropped 8 bases and J dropped 7; count of bases not matched to a gene: 3. Germline V lookup: CDR1 SNHLY, CDR2 FYNNEI. CDR3 length: 12 amino acids. The CDR3, as DNA: TGTGCCAGCCGACAGGGGTTCGGGGAGCTGTTTTTT. Protein product: CASRQGFGELFF.

This clone was observed a single time. The J gene is TRBJ2-3, the V gene TRBV28; 9 bases line up with TRBD2. The CDR3 covers 15 residues. With V trimmed by 2 bases and J by 1 base, 1 base remained unmatched. CDR1 MDHEN and CDR2 SYDVKM come from the germline V gene. The CDR3 sequence is CASSLPSGGTDTQYF. In DNA, the CDR3 is TGTGCCAGCAGTTTACCTAGCGGGGGCACAGATACGCAGTATTTT.

The V call is TRBV3-1 (or the pseudogene TRBV3-2), the J call TRBJ1-2; unclear D gene. Between the trimmed V and J ends, which lost 0 bases and 8 bases, there was a span of 10 bases. Germline CDR1 is LGHDT and CDR2 is YNNKEL (reference sequence). The CDR3 is 13 amino acids. CDR3 amino acids: CASSQDPVWGYTF. CDR3 coding DNA: TGTGCCAGCAGCCAAGATCCGGTATGGGGCTACACCTTC.

The genes are TRBV5-1 and TRBJ1-5; 10 bases map to TRBD1. CDR1 and CDR2 (germline): SGHRS, YFSETQ. This CDR3 is built from 14 residues. Unmatched junction bases numbered 5, after V lost 4 bases and J lost 7 bases. CDR3 coding DNA: TGCGCCAGCAGCATAGGACAGGGGGAACAGCCCCAGCATTTT. Its protein is CASSIGQGEQPQHF.